The next 7 T cell receptor beta chains were all read from a single sample in a study of cytomegalovirus exposure and HLA in healthy donors. Primers included in the PCR were 60 Vbeta and 13 Jbeta primers. The protocol was immunoSEQ multiplex PCR, while the TCRdb copy is restricted to in-frame clones and leaves out a portion. The table lists approximately 150,000 clones. The sample taken for sequencing was PBMCs. Receptor source: a woman aged 40 to 55 in good health and CMV-seronegative.

The V and J genes are TRBV5-4 and TRBJ2-5, with D possibly being TRBD2 (5 bases). V was clipped by 6 bases and J by 2 bases, with 11 bases between them. From germline, CDR1 is SGHNT and CDR2 YYREEE (reference sequence). This CDR3 region has 13 residues. The CDR3 DNA is TGTGCCAGCAAGCGGACGGAACAAGAGACCCAGTACTTC. Protein: CASKRTEQETQYF.

V usage is TRBV2 and J usage is TRBJ2-3; D call uncertain. The CDR3 loop spans 13 amino acids. CDR1 is SNHLY, CDR2 FYNNEI, per germline. The V end was cut by 4 bases, the J end by 5 bases, with 10 bases between. CDR3 protein: CASSAWSGDTQYF. CDR3 bases: TGTGCCAGCAGTGCTTGGTCCGGAGATACGCAGTATTTT.

The chain couples TRBV19 to TRBJ1-1, with D uncertain. V was cut by 5 bases and J by 5 bases, with 12 bases left in between. The CDR3 has 13 residues. Germline CDR1 reads LNHDA; CDR2 reads SQIVND (reference sequence). CDR3 sequence reads: CASSRELSTEAFF. The DNA of the CDR3 is TGTGCCAGTAGTCGGGAACTGTCGACTGAAGCTTTCTTT.

The V and J genes are TRBV14 and TRBJ2-6, with D perhaps matching TRBD1 (6 bases). The CDR3 runs to 12 residues. Trimming removed 5 bases from V and 11 bases from J, with 10 bases in between. The germline V gene encodes CDR1 SGHDN and CDR2 FVKESK. CDR3 sequence: CASSTAGDVLTF. CDR3 bases: TGTGCCAGCAGCACCGCAGGGGACGTCCTGACTTTC. The entire variable domain, with the rest obtained from reference TRBV14 and TRBJ2-6, is as follows: EAGVTQFPSHSVIEKGQTVTLRCDPISGHDNLYWYRRVMGKEIKFLLHFVKESKQDESGMPNNRFLAERTGGTYSTLKVQPAELEDSGVYFCASSTAGDVLTFGAGSRLTVL.

The rearrangement joins TRBV6-1 to TRBJ2-7; 9 bases agree with TRBD1. The trim removed 2 bases at V and 5 bases at J, leaving 4 bases unmatched. Germline values: CDR1 MNHNS, CDR2 SASEGT. This CDR3 is built from 14 residues. The chain's CDR3 is CASSEYGTGNEQYV. The CDR3, as DNA: TGTGCCAGCAGTGAATACGGGACAGGGAACGAGCAGTACGTC.

CDR3 protein: CASSLIQGAQPQHF. CDR3 nucleotide sequence: TGTGCCAGCAGCCTAATACAGGGAGCTCAGCCCCAGCATTTT. The chain couples TRBV2 to TRBJ1-5; tentatively, D is TRBD1 (6 bases). This CDR3 comprises 14 residues. CDR1 and CDR2 (germline): SNHLY, FYNNEI. Trimming pared 6 bases from V and 6 bases from J, leaving 15 bases between.

The J gene is TRBJ1-1, the V gene TRBV11-2, with TRBD1 identical over 8 bases. Germline trimming cut 5 bases from V and 6 bases from J; bases unmatched to any gene: 5. The length of the CDR3 is 13 residues. From germline, CDR1 is SGHAT and CDR2 FQNNGV. CDR3 loop: CASSPDRVSEAFF. In nucleotides, the CDR3 is TGTGCCAGCAGCCCGGACAGGGTCTCTGAAGCTTTCTTT.